This TCR beta chain was retrieved from a study of blood T cells in healthy people across ages. Study summary: Template switching picked up about one barcoded beta molecule for each two T cells.

Details on this clonotype: Its specificity is unknown.

Study observations and caveats: Shifts in expanded clonotypes may have been confounded by donor CMV status, which was unknown. With unsorted PBMCs, a conclusive comparison of naive versus antigen-experienced cells was not possible.

The authors ran a second PCR of about 6 to 11 cycles using a sample-barcoded 5' primer and a J-beta primer mix. Each TCR beta cDNA got a 12-nucleotide random molecular identifier. MiXCR, applied by TCRdb to the 5' RACE reads, yields one record per CDR3 protein. The sample records 850,000 to 1,000,000 distinct CDR3 sequences, around 48% being singletons. Material: blood. The receptor was derived from a man aged 30 to 39 in good health.

This CDR3 reads CSAPWGTRDIQYF. CDR3 DNA: TGCAGTGCTCCTTGGGGGACTAGAGACATTCAGTACTTC. The J gene is TRBJ2-4, the V gene TRBV20-1, with 8 bases fitting TRBD2. CDR3 length: 13 amino acids. Germline loops: CDR1 DFQATT, CDR2 SNEGSKA (reference sequence). Trimming removed 5 bases from V and 8 bases from J; junction bases left unmatched: 8.